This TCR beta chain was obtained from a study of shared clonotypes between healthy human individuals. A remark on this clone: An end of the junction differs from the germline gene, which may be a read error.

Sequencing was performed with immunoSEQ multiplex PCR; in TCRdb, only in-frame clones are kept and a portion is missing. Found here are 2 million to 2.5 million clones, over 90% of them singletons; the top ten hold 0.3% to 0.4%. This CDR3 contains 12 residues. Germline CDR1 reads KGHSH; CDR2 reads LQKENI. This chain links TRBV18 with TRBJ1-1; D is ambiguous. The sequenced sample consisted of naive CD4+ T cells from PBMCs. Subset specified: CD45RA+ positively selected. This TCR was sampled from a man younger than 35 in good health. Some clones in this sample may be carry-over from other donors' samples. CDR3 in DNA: TGTGCCAGCTCACCACCGGACGTAGGACGGAGATTT. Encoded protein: CASSPPDVGRRF. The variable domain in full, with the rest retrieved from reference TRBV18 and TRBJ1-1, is NAGVMQNPRHLVRRRGQEARLRCSPMKGHSHVYWYRQLPEEGLKFMVYLQKENIIDESGMPKERFSAEFPKEGPSILRIQQVVRGDSAAYFCASSPPDVGRRFGQGTRLTVV.